This T cell receptor beta chain comes out of a study of control samples from healthy donors and cancer patients. The table came from immunoSEQ multiplex PCR; TCRdb's copy has only in-frame clones and leaves some out. The table has 40,000 to 55,000 clones, around 87% seen once. The origin of this receptor is a woman aged 60 to 75 with lung cancer. Sequencing was carried out using PBMCs.

The CDR3 sequence: CASSKTQRGQVLEQYF. The CDR3 DNA is TGTGCCAGCAGCAAAACCCAAAGGGGCCAGGTTCTCGAGCAGTACTTC. The chain has TRBV21-1 and TRBJ2-7; the D call in the table, TRBD1, was not verified against the DNA. TRBV21-1 is a pseudogene. The CDR3 is made up of 16 amino acids.